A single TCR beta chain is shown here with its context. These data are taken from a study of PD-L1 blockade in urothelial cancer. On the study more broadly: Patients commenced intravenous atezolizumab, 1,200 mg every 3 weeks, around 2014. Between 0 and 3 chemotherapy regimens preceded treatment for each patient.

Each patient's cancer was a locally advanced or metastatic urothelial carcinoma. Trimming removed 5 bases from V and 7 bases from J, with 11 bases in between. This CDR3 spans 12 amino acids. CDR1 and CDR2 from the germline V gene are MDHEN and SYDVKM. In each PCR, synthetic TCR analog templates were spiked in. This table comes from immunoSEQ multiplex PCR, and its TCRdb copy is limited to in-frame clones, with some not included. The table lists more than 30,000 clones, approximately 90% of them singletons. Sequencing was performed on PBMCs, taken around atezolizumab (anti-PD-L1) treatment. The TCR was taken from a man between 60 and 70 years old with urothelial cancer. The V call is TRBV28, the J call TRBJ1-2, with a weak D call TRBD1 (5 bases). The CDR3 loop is CASSPPGPGYTF. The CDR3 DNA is TGTGCCAGCAGTCCTCCAGGGCCTGGCTACACCTTC.